The present TCR beta chain was sequenced within a study of identical twins (dated by TCRdb to about 2016). General notes on the study: To test whether fetal clonotypes persist, the study used deep sequencing on TCR alpha and beta repertoires from monozygotic twins, unrelated adults of various ages, and cord blood. Replicate twin experiments were performed at different times using different library preparation protocols to rule out contamination. Overall results and qualifications from the work: Zero-insertion analyses could be partly confounded by invariant T cells such as MAIT and iNKT, although diverse VJ usage argued against such confounding for most clonotypes. A weaker excess of twin sharing was found in beta out-of-frame sequences because the signal-to-noise ratio was lowered by fewer shared sequences. In monozygotic twins, recombination models systematically underestimated out-of-frame TCR alpha sharing, but the models matched the sharing seen between unrelated individuals. Abundant cord blood beta clonotypes carried fewer insertions; young adult naive repertoires showed a weaker similar trend, while memory repertoires showed none. Out-of-frame TCR alpha sequences shared between twins showed an excess of low generation-probability sequences compared with coincidental sharing between unrelated individuals. Because the same donors could not be followed over many years, conclusions were based on cross-sectional statistical analysis.

CDR1 MDHEN and CDR2 SYDVKM were looked up in the germline V gene. Counted from cysteine to phenylalanine, this CDR3 has 12 amino acids. The CDR3 DNA has 36 bases and is translated from base 1. A distance of 12 bases separates the germline ends of V and J, which lose 6 bases and 6 bases respectively. On this clonotype itself: The specificity of this receptor is unknown. Base qualities were left out, and no much larger clone turns up one base away.

Receptors were amplified or captured by 5' RACE. Sequencer: Illumina HiSeq 2000. Template switching introduced a universal primer binding site; the final cDNA contained a unique molecular identifier, enabling accurate counting of TCR cDNA molecules. Specific primers in the conserved constant-segment region were used to synthesize first-strand cDNA for TCR alpha and beta chains. Each cDNA library was double barcoded, with a SMART-Mk sample barcode plus Illumina barcodes, to control for contamination. TruSeq adapter sequences and Illumina sample barcodes were added in two successive PCR steps. The TCR alpha and beta cDNA libraries were sequenced on the Illumina HiSeq platform using custom primers. Regarding the original processing steps: MiGEC was used to process raw reads and extract unique molecular identifiers, and MiXCR was used to find CDR3 positions. Recombination models were inferred per individual with the repgenHMM and IGoR tools using an EM algorithm. The tcR package in R was used for shared clonotype analysis, with sharing normalized by the product of cloneset sizes. To study raw recombination free of thymic and clonal selection effects, out-of-frame nonproductive sequences were analyzed. TCRdb ran its own pipeline on the public reads, namely fastp trimming at Q25 and MiXCR clone calling, and kept in-frame beta chains. Every entry covers one CDR3 protein and lists the most common genes and DNA from its rows. The V and J calls were determined by TCRdb, not by the authors. In this sample the table shows around 680,000 distinct CDR3 sequences, under 9% of which occur a single time. Around 0.95% of the sample is held by the ten biggest clonotypes.

Every donor in the study was a healthy Caucasian. The twin cohort consisted of three pairs of female monozygotic twins, all aged 18 to 29 years. Peripheral blood mononuclear cells were the source from which RNA for the TCR libraries was isolated. These same data were also listed under a study on yellow fever vaccine responses in identical twins. In that second paper, the authors write: The T cell response to vaccination in identical twins was reported by the authors to appear partly convergent and partly personalized. In identical twins, the study followed T cell clones that responded to the vaccine with precision.

The receptor was derived from a woman aged 18-35 years in good health. This receptor chain uses TRBV28 and TRBJ2-7; TRBD1 might be the D gene, on 5 matching bases. Sequencing was done on a sample of PBMCs. The CDR3 protein sequence reads: CASRLTVGEQYF. The DNA reads TGTGCCAGCAGGCTGACAGTCGGCGAGCAGTACTTC.